This TCR beta chain was recorded in a study of molecular identifiers for immune sequencing clone quantification. The study's findings and limits: The share of molecules held by clones above 20 RNA copies was over 99% in effector cells and under 1% in naive cells. Spiked Jurkat TCR RNA equivalent to one cell reportedly surfaced among roughly 910,000 naive cells.

As regards this clonotype: What it binds is unknown.

Input for naive CD8 libraries was roughly 20,000 to 1,000,000 sorted cells; the RNA fraction used was 10%, 30% or 50%. The germline V gene encodes CDR1 PRHDT and CDR2 FYEKMQ (reference sequence). Germline trimming cut 3 bases from V and 1 base from J; bases unmatched to any gene: 6. The CDR3 is 16 residues long. Both previously described methods and listed TCR primers were employed to make bulk TCR libraries. TCRdb redid the calling of the PCR reads with MiXCR, one entry per CDR3 protein. The sample holds under 600,000 distinct CDR3 sequences, around 23% seen once. The TCR sequence derives from a human donor in good health. Some libraries in this study had Jurkat cell RNA spiked in. The V call is TRBV13, the J call TRBJ2-3, with 8 bases that match TRBD1. The specimen was naive CD8+ T cells from blood, with Jurkat cell RNA spiked in. Described subset: FACS-sorted CD8+CD4-CCR7+CD45RA+ naive T cells. The CDR3 loop is CASSLGTGGGTDTQYF. Here the CDR3 DNA reads TGTGCCAGCAGCTTGGGGACAGGAGGTGGCACAGATACGCAGTATTTT.